The present T cell receptor beta chain was sequenced within a study of blood T cell repertoires in COVID-19. The V gene lost 5 bases and the J gene lost 7 bases, with 11 bases spanning the gap. This CDR3 is 12 amino acids long. The repertoire was sequenced with immunoSEQ multiplex PCR; TCRdb's copy has only in-frame clones and lacks some. The sample contains roughly 140,000 clones, roughly 80% of which appear only once. The source of this sequence is a man aged 70 or older who had recovered from COVID-19. The sample comprised peripheral blood. The rearrangement links TRBV12-3 or TRBV12-4 to TRBJ1-1, with a possible D match to TRBD1 (5 bases). CDR3 loop: CASSRQNIEAFF. The CDR3 nucleotides read TGTGCCAGCAGTCGACAGAATATTGAAGCTTTCTTT.